The TCR beta chain described here comes from a study of blood T cell repertoires in COVID-19 (dated by TCRdb to between 2020 and 2021). For the wider study: The collaborator samples originated in the United States, Italy and Spain and spanned the acute and convalescent phases of COVID-19. The prospective study material was composed of cDNA or gDNA derived from T cells, B-cell-depleted T cells, or PBMCs. Deeply sampled blood TCRbeta repertoires from subjects exposed to, actively infected with, or recovered from COVID-19 were included in the dataset. The repertoires were released in a freely available public database meant as a resource for research on the immune response to SARS-CoV-2. Samples were obtained from the ongoing ImmuneRACE study (first 160 participants) and from 1,000 to 1,500 subjects provided by 6 global collaborators. Nearly every sample came with metadata listing a de-identified subject ID, COVID-19 status, age in years and sex. Where available, HLA class I and class II types were taken from metadata supplied by the sample provider and were not determined by assay-based typing. Here is what the overall study found, with its caveats: The amount of clinical and demographic metadata varied by source and participant and was provided uncurated.

TCRbeta CDR3 regions were amplified from genomic DNA by means of the immunoSEQ Assay, a bias-controlled multiplex PCR. On the authors' methods: Within the assay, amplification of reference gene primers was used to estimate how many nucleated cells each sample contained. To quantify the absolute abundance of each unique TCRbeta CDR3 rearrangement, sequence reads were collapsed and filtered. For each sample, productive Simpson clonality was calculated as the square root of Simpson's diversity index across productive rearrangements. TCRdb's version of the immuneACCESS table is confined to in-frame rearrangements and falls short of the full clone set. An unresolved V gene accounts for under half of the shortfall where checked; the remainder is of unknown origin. The V and J calls and clone size come from that table; D and trimming were worked out from the DNA. The sample data list roughly 170,000 clones, and approximately 82% of these were observed just once. Approximately 4.4% of the sample is taken by the ten largest.

This clone was counted between two and nine times. Which antigen it targets is not known. Per-nucleotide qualities are absent, and no much larger clonotype sits a single base away. Trimming leaves V shorter by 7 bases and J shorter by 4 bases, with the junction holding 11 bases beyond the gene matches. According to the germline V gene, CDR1 reads MNHEY and CDR2 reads SVGAGI. The CDR3 contains 15 residues, cysteine and phenylalanine counted. The DNA shown is the 45-base CDR3, in frame from base 1. Participants in the prospective study were aged roughly 18 to 95 years, lived in under 30 United States geographic areas, and enrolled through a virtual design. In the prospective study, cohorts were assigned on the basis of participant-reported clinical history obtained from a screening survey and a study questionnaire. Recovered participants in ImmuneRACE Cohort 3 were defined by two consecutive negative NP/OP PCR tests, clearance by a healthcare professional, or resolution of symptoms. Mobile phlebotomists in the prospective study collected whole blood, serum and a nasopharyngeal or oropharyngeal swab from every participant. Additional blood draws and questionnaires over a roughly two-month period could optionally be provided by prospective study participants. Before DNA extraction, blood samples from the prospective study were shipped at room temperature or frozen.

The sequence joins TRBV6-5 to TRBJ1-2; 8 central bases correspond to TRBD1. The receptor was derived from a woman between 50 and 59 years old who had recovered from COVID-19. Material: PBMCs or T cells enriched from blood (not recorded which). The CDR3 in this case is CASNLPGQGSYGYTF. Read as DNA, the sequence is TGTGCCAGCAACCTCCCCGGACAGGGCTCCTATGGCTACACCTTC.